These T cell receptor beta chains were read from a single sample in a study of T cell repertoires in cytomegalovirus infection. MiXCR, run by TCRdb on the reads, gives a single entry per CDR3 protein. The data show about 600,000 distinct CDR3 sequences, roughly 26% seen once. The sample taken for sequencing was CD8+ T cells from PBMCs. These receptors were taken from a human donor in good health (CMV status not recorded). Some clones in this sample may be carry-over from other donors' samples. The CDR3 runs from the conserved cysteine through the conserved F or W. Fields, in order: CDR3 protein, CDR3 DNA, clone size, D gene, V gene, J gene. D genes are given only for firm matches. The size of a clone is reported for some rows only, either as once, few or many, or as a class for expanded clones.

CSPGRPQETQYF	TGCAGCCCGGGACGCCCCCAAGAGACCCAGTACTTC	-	-	TRBV29-1	TRBJ2-5
CASRLRTGREKLFF	TGTGCCAGCAGACTTCGGACAGGGAGGGAAAAACTGTTTTTT	few	TRBD1	TRBV6-5	TRBJ1-4
CSAPMAPGQGIIVDTEAFF	TGCAGCGCCCCTATGGCCCCGGGACAGGGGATTATAGTGGACACTGAAGCTTTCTTT	-	TRBD1	TRBV29-1	TRBJ1-1
CSALPGGSFYGYTF	TGCAGTGCTTTACCAGGCGGCAGCTTCTATGGCTACACCTTC	few	-	TRBV20-1	TRBJ1-2
CASSPQGFRDTEAFF	TGCGCCAGCAGCCCGCAGGGGTTTCGGGACACTGAAGCTTTCTTT	-	-	TRBV5-1	TRBJ1-1
CASSFEAGRIRRTEAFF	TGTGCCAGCAGTTTTGAGGCAGGGAGAATTCGGAGGACTGAAGCTTTCTTT	many	-	TRBV12-3/TRBV12-4	TRBJ1-1
CASSYSPGTGVDEQYF	TGTGCCAGCAGTTACTCACCCGGGACAGGAGTGGACGAGCAGTACTTC	-	TRBD1	TRBV6-6	TRBJ2-7
CASSSQLAGAVDGYTF	TGTGCCAGCAGCTCCCAACTAGCAGGAGCCGTCGATGGCTACACCTTC	many	-	TRBV7-9	TRBJ1-2
CASSYSGSYNEQFF	TGTGCCAGCAGTTACAGTGGTTCCTACAATGAGCAGTTCTTC	many	-	TRBV6-5	TRBJ2-1
CASSYNPGYEQYF	TGTGCCAGCAGCTATAACCCGGGGTACGAGCAGTACTTC	-	-	TRBV6-2/TRBV6-3	TRBJ2-7
CASSSPRTGGHADTQYF	TGTGCCAGCAGCTCTCCTCGGACAGGGGGCCACGCAGATACGCAGTATTTT	many	TRBD1	TRBV7-6	TRBJ2-3
CSVDTSGPYNEQFF	TGCAGCGTTGACACTAGCGGCCCCTACAATGAGCAGTTCTTC	-	TRBD2	TRBV29-1	TRBJ2-1
CASSYRWGIGETQYF	TGTGCCAGCAGTTATCGATGGGGTATCGGAGAGACCCAGTACTTC	many	-	TRBV6-5	TRBJ2-5
CASSFGTGGDYGYTF	TGTGCCAGCAGTTTCGGGACAGGGGGCGACTATGGCTACACCTTC	few	TRBD1	TRBV27	TRBJ1-2
CASRHDRDYGYTF	TGTGCCAGCAGACACGACAGGGACTATGGCTACACCTTC	few	TRBD1	TRBV7-9	TRBJ1-2
CASSLRTLPPGELFF	TGTGCCAGCAGCTTAAGGACTTTACCCCCCGGGGAGCTGTTTTTT	many	-	TRBV7-8	TRBJ2-2
CASSFPSSGGAQETQYF	TGTGCCAGCAGTTTCCCCTCTAGCGGGGGGGCCCAAGAGACCCAGTACTTC	many	TRBD2	TRBV28	TRBJ2-5
CASSPPPGQGTDTQYF	TGTGCCAGCAGTCCGCCCCCGGGACAGGGAACAGATACGCAGTATTTT	many	TRBD1	TRBV12-3/TRBV12-4	TRBJ2-3
CASSLSSGAADTQYF	TGTGCCAGCAGTTTATCTAGCGGGGCAGCGGATACGCAGTATTTT	few	TRBD2	TRBV28	TRBJ2-3
CASSQAGTGVSYEQYF	TGTGCCAGCAGCCAAGCCGGGACAGGAGTCTCCTACGAGCAGTACTTC	few	TRBD1	TRBV14	TRBJ2-7
CASSGYRNTDTQYF	TGTGCCAGCAGCGGATATCGGAACACAGATACGCAGTATTTT	few	-	TRBV11-2	TRBJ2-3
CASTSGGKGEQYF	TGTGCCAGCACCTCCGGGGGTAAGGGCGAGCAGTACTTC	many	-	TRBV12-3/TRBV12-4	TRBJ2-7
CASSLGQFNQPQHF	TGTGCCAGCAGTTTAGGACAGTTTAATCAGCCCCAGCATTTT	-	-	TRBV27	TRBJ1-5
CASSEKGGGATDTQYF	TGTGCCAGCAGTGAGAAGGGCGGGGGGGCCACAGATACGCAGTATTTT	-	TRBD2	TRBV2	TRBJ2-3
CASSLASGAPIYNEQFF	TGTGCCAGCAGCTTAGCTTCGGGGGCGCCGATCTACAATGAGCAGTTCTTC	many	-	TRBV7-8	TRBJ2-1
CASSTSGGTDTQYF	TGTGCCAGCAGCACTAGCGGGGGCACAGATACGCAGTATTTT	many	TRBD2	TRBV7-9	TRBJ2-3
CASSYPWDFTYEQYF	TGTGCCAGCAGTTACCCTTGGGACTTCACCTACGAGCAGTACTTC	-	-	TRBV6-2/TRBV6-3	TRBJ2-7
CASSSLMGGDRRNTGELFF	TGTGCCAGCAGCTCTCTCATGGGGGGGGACAGGAGAAACACCGGGGAGCTGTTTTTT	few	-	TRBV7-8	TRBJ2-2
CSAMSQGAPGYTF	TGCAGTGCTATGTCGCAGGGGGCCCCTGGCTACACCTTC	-	TRBD1	TRBV20-1	TRBJ1-2
CASKSGSGYTF	TGTGCCAGCAAATCAGGGAGTGGCTACACCTTC	-	-	TRBV6-4	TRBJ1-2
CASSPRGGGAADTQYF	TGTGCCAGCAGCCCACGCGGGGGGGGCGCGGCCGATACGCAGTATTTT	-	TRBD2	TRBV7-9	TRBJ2-3
CASSEIPRTGEYF	TGTGCCAGCAGTGAAATCCCTAGGACAGGGGAGTATTTT	few	TRBD1	TRBV25-1	TRBJ2-3
CASSGDRGVQETQYF	TGTGCCAGCAGCGGTGACAGGGGGGTCCAAGAGACCCAGTACTTC	-	TRBD1	TRBV13	TRBJ2-5
CASSFQLAGPFNEQFF	TGTGCCAGCAGTTTCCAACTAGCGGGGCCGTTCAATGAGCAGTTCTTC	few	TRBD2	TRBV6-6	TRBJ2-1
CASSTPDREVWETQYF	TGTGCCAGCAGCACTCCTGACAGGGAGGTTTGGGAGACCCAGTACTTC	few	-	TRBV5-5	TRBJ2-5
CASSPWGPRIQETQYF	TGTGCCAGCAGTCCGTGGGGCCCGAGGATCCAAGAGACCCAGTACTTC	few	-	TRBV27	TRBJ2-5
CASSLTRTDPNTEAFF	TGTGCCAGCAGCTTAACAAGGACAGACCCGAACACTGAAGCTTTCTTT	many	-	TRBV7-9	TRBJ1-1
CASSEPGSGNEQFF	TGTGCCAGCAGTGAACCCGGGTCTGGCAATGAGCAGTTCTTC	-	-	TRBV25-1	TRBJ2-1
CSVPLDEQFF	TGCAGCGTCCCTCTAGATGAGCAGTTCTTC	-	-	TRBV29-1	TRBJ2-1
CSARGSGATYNEQFF	TGCAGCGCCCGGGGGAGCGGGGCTACCTACAATGAGCAGTTCTTC	-	TRBD2	TRBV29-1	TRBJ2-1
CASSEGARGAYEQYF	TGCGCCAGCAGTGAGGGAGCGCGGGGAGCCTACGAGCAGTACTTC	-	-	TRBV10-1	TRBJ2-7